Below, 4 T cell receptor beta chains from the same sample are listed, as sequenced in a study of tumor-infiltrating lymphocytes in primary liver carcinoma. Synthesis of TCR beta cDNA was carried out from approximately 470 ng total RNA with a constant-region primer. What produced the TCR beta libraries was three nested multiplex PCR rounds using slightly modified ARM-PCR. Forward primers for TRBV1-TRBV30 and a C-beta reverse primer served the first two PCR rounds, at around 11 cycles each. TCRdb recomputed calls from the multiplex PCR reads with MiXCR, one row per CDR3 protein. The data show 80,000 to 100,000 distinct CDR3 sequences, 55% to 75% seen once. Co-extraction of both nucleic acids (RNA and DNA) used roughly 20-34 mg of unsorted bulk tissue. The sequenced sample was tumor-adjacent normal liver tissue. The receptors come from a man aged 40-55 years with primary liver carcinoma and hepatitis B virus infection.

Points on this clonotype: Just one base apart from a much larger clone, this may be a read error. The chain couples TRBV10-3 to TRBJ1-5; TRBD1 might be the D (6 bases). CDR1 and CDR2 from the germline V gene are ENHRY and SYGVKD. Trimming took off 5 bases at V and 0 bases at J, with 17 bases between the two ends. The CDR3 is made up of 17 amino acids. CDR3 protein: CAISPSAGAPSNQPQHF. As DNA, the CDR3 is TGTGCCATCAGTCCAAGTGCGGGGGCCCCTAGCAATCAGCCCCAGCATTTT.

There are many counts of this clonotype. Given the absence of the conserved phenylalanine or tryptophan at the CDR3 end, a read error is likely. The J gene is TRBJ2-5, the V gene TRBV4-1; tentative D call: TRBD2 (7 bases). The germline V and J ends were trimmed by 0 bases and 4 bases, with 15 bases remaining between them. Per germline, CDR1 MGHRA and CDR2 YSYEKL. CDR3 length equals 16 residues. CDR3 DNA: TGCGCCAGCAGCCAAGATCAACGGGGGGCAGGAGAGACCCAGTACTCC. It encodes CASSQDQRGAGETQYS.

This chain links TRBV11-2 with TRBJ2-7; a possible D gene is TRBD1 (6 bases). The CDR3 is made up of 14 amino acids. Germline assignment: CDR1 SGHAT and CDR2 FQNNGV. The V and J ends lost 10 bases and 0 bases respectively, with 16 bases between them. The CDR3 reads CATNLDRSSYEQYF. The CDR3 region has the DNA TGTGCCACCAACTTAGACAGGAGCTCCTACGAGCAGTACTTC.

This rearrangement joins TRBV5-1 to TRBJ2-2; D is undetermined. The germline gives CDR1 SGHRS, CDR2 YFSETQ. This CDR3 spans 12 amino acids. Trimming took 2 bases from V and 7 from J, leaving 6 bases between them. The CDR3 DNA reads TGCGCCAGCAGCTTTTTCAGCGGGGAGCTGTTTTTT. It translates to CASSFFSGELFF.